This T cell receptor (beta chain) was sequenced during a study of pediatric ulcerative colitis. Sequencing depth was up to 500,000 reads per sample. Clones were sequenced by immunoSEQ multiplex PCR, and TCRdb holds only the in-frame ones, with some missing. Of roughly 64,000 clones listed, about 90% are singletons. Germline CDR1 reads LNHNV; CDR2 reads YYDKDF (reference sequence). The ends lost 6 bases at V and 5 bases at J; junction bases unmatched: 17. The CDR3 extends over 18 amino acids. The chain joins TRBV15 to TRBJ2-1; 9 nucleotides match TRBD2. This sequence was found in a boy aged 5-17 years with severe ulcerative colitis. The sample taken for sequencing was blood. The CDR3 region is CATSVGGGRARSDNEQFF. Here the CDR3 DNA reads TGTGCCACCAGTGTGGGGGGCGGGAGGGCGAGGAGTGACAATGAGCAGTTCTTC.